This is a list of T cell receptor beta chains from one sample in a study of blood T cells in healthy people across ages. TCRdb recomputed calls from the 5' RACE reads with MiXCR, one row per CDR3 protein. The data hold more than 900,000 distinct CDR3 sequences, with almost 30% observed a single time. Separately, the same data were catalogued under a study of T cells of mothers and their children.

The sequenced sample was blood. The receptors here all came from a woman aged 35 to 49 in good health. Both conserved end residues are part of each CDR3. The D gene is left open where the match is weak. Some rows mark clone size as missing; the rest say once, few, many or name a class of expanded clone.

clone size	D gene	V gene	J gene	CDR3 protein	CDR3 DNA
NA	NA	TRBV3-1	TRBJ1-5	CASSQGRLVGQPQHF	TGTGCCAGCAGCCAAGGTCGTTTGGTGGGGCAGCCCCAGCATTTT
NA	NA	TRBV3-1	TRBJ1-1	CASSPRAGTEAFF	TGTGCCAGCAGCCCGCGGGCAGGGACTGAAGCTTTCTTT
NA	TRBD1	TRBV9	TRBJ1-1	CASSQSRGSTEAFF	TGTGCCAGCAGCCAAAGCAGGGGGAGCACTGAAGCTTTCTTT
NA	TRBD1	TRBV29-1	TRBJ1-4	CSVDRSGTGGRGEKLFF	TGCAGCGTTGACCGTTCCGGGACAGGGGGTCGGGGTGAAAAACTGTTTTTT
NA	TRBD1	TRBV28	TRBJ2-7	CASRGTGGAREQYF	TGTGCCAGCAGGGGGACAGGGGGCGCAAGGGAGCAGTACTTC
NA	NA	TRBV5-1	TRBJ1-4	CASSLATATNEKLFF	TGCGCCAGCAGCTTGGCTACAGCAACTAATGAAAAACTGTTTTTT
few	NA	TRBV28	TRBJ2-4	CASSTGLSNIQYF	TGTGCCAGCAGTACGGGACTTTCGAACATTCAGTACTTC
NA	NA	TRBV27	TRBJ2-3	CASSPSRAPTDTQYF	TGTGCCAGCAGTCCCAGCAGGGCCCCCACAGATACGCAGTATTTT
NA	NA	TRBV7-9	TRBJ1-1	CASRVGGSLYTEAFF	TGTGCCAGCAGGGTAGGGGGGTCTCTCTACACTGAAGCTTTCTTT
NA	NA	TRBV9	TRBJ1-1	CASSAIGTDTEVFF	TGTGCCAGCAGCGCGATCGGGACCGACACTGAAGTTTTCTTT
NA	NA	TRBV9	TRBJ1-5	CASSVGAGTDSNQPQHF	TGTGCCAGCAGCGTAGGGGCGGGAACGGATAGCAATCAGCCCCAGCATTTT
few	NA	TRBV29-1	TRBJ2-7	CSVELIQSYEQYF	TGCAGCGTTGAACTGATCCAGTCCTACGAGCAGTACTTC
once	TRBD1	TRBV5-1	TRBJ1-1	CASSAERGLTEAFF	TGCGCCAGCAGCGCGGAGAGGGGGCTGACTGAAGCTTTCTTT
NA	NA	TRBV11-2	TRBJ1-1	CASSLGAGSGAFF	TGTGCCAGCAGCTTAGGTGCGGGGTCTGGAGCTTTCTTT
few	NA	TRBV28	TRBJ1-6	CASSWEDSSPLLHF	TGTGCCAGCAGTTGGGAGGACAGTTCTCCTCTCCTCCACTTT
NA	NA	TRBV29-1	TRBJ1-2	CSGVAGGRGYTF	TGCAGCGGTGTGGCGGGGGGCCGAGGCTACACCTTC
few	NA	TRBV6-5	TRBJ2-7	CASSYSGTRRIGEQYF	TGTGCCAGCAGTTACTCTGGGACCCGGCGAATAGGCGAGCAGTACTTC
NA	NA	TRBV9	TRBJ2-7	CANSVVSAGAEQYF	TGTGCCAACAGCGTAGTTAGCGCAGGGGCCGAGCAGTACTTC
NA	NA	TRBV15	TRBJ2-5	CATSRDPDSSETQYF	TGTGCCACCAGCAGAGATCCGGACAGTTCGGAGACCCAGTACTTC
few	TRBD1	TRBV5-6	TRBJ1-5	CASSFGQGMGQPQHF	TGTGCCAGCAGCTTTGGACAGGGAATGGGTCAGCCCCAGCATTTT
NA	TRBD1	TRBV3-1	TRBJ1-5	CASSQAPGQVNQPQHF	TGTGCCAGCAGCCAAGCCCCGGGACAGGTCAATCAGCCCCAGCATTTT
few	NA	TRBV3-1	TRBJ1-2	CASSQEMRGDGYTF	TGTGCCAGCAGCCAAGAGATGCGGGGTGATGGCTACACCTTC
many	TRBD2	TRBV6-6	TRBJ2-1	CASSKTSGGTNEQFF	TGTGCCAGCAGTAAGACTAGCGGGGGCACTAATGAGCAGTTCTTC
many	NA	TRBV2	TRBJ2-5	CASDNRLETQYF	TGTGCCAGCGATAACCGCCTAGAGACCCAGTACTTC
NA	NA	TRBV30	TRBJ2-7	CVGRGGGPYEQYF	TGTGTCGGAAGGGGGGGCGGCCCCTACGAGCAGTACTTC
NA	TRBD2	TRBV12-3/TRBV12-4	TRBJ2-3	CASSLDSSGSDTQYF	TGTGCCAGCAGTTTAGACTCTAGCGGTTCAGATACGCAGTATTTT
NA	NA	TRBV4-1	TRBJ2-3	CASSPEGRSTDAQYF	TGCGCCAGCAGCCCGGAGGGCAGAAGCACAGATGCGCAGTATTTT
NA	TRBD1	TRBV5-1	TRBJ2-3	CASSLGQGTDMQYF	TGCGCCAGCAGCCTGGGACAGGGCACAGATATGCAGTATTTT
NA	TRBD2	TRBV2	TRBJ2-1	CASSISPGRDEQFF	TGTGCCAGCAGCATATCCCCCGGGAGGGATGAGCAGTTCTTC
NA	NA	TRBV27	TRBJ2-1	CASSPQGREQFF	TGTGCCAGCAGCCCCCAGGGCAGGGAGCAGTTCTTC
NA	NA	TRBV6-1	TRBJ2-1	CASSESLRVKGTQFF	TGTGCCAGCTCAGAGAGCCTGAGAGTGAAAGGGACCCAGTTCTTC
NA	NA	TRBV7-9	TRBJ2-1	CASNGLNSEQFF	TGTGCCAGCAATGGACTGAACAGTGAGCAGTTCTTC
NA	TRBD1	TRBV29-1	TRBJ2-6	CSVGGTGGSGANVLTF	TGCAGCGTTGGAGGGACAGGGGGCTCTGGGGCCAACGTCCTGACTTTC
NA	NA	TRBV11-3	TRBJ1-1	CASSSAAGTEAFF	TGTGCCAGCAGCTCAGCGGCGGGGACTGAAGCTTTCTTT
NA	TRBD2	TRBV7-9	TRBJ2-6	CASSVRLGGANLLTF	TGTGCCAGCAGCGTACGGTTGGGAGGGGCCAACCTCCTGACTTTC
few	TRBD1	TRBV29-1	TRBJ1-5	CSVWTGTVKEPQHF	TGCAGCGTGTGGACAGGGACGGTGAAAGAGCCCCAGCATTTT
NA	NA	TRBV7-7	TRBJ2-7	CASSSGDESYNEQYF	TGTGCTAGCAGCTCTGGGGACGAGTCCTACAATGAGCAGTACTTC
many	NA	TRBV12-3/TRBV12-4	TRBJ2-3	CASGRGFPDTQYF	TGTGCCAGCGGAAGGGGCTTCCCAGATACGCAGTATTTT
NA	TRBD1	TRBV28	TRBJ1-1	CASIKDRGWTEAFF	TGTGCCAGCATTAAGGACAGGGGATGGACTGAAGCTTTCTTT
few	NA	TRBV15	TRBJ1-1	CATTPRRANTEAFF	TGTGCCACCACGCCTCGTCGGGCGAACACTGAAGCTTTCTTT
NA	TRBD1	TRBV20-1	TRBJ1-2	CSGPGQTNYGYTF	TGCAGTGGACCGGGACAGACTAACTATGGCTACACCTTC
NA	NA	TRBV7-6	TRBJ2-7	CASRPGSTDERYF	TGTGCCAGCAGACCCGGGTCTACTGACGAGCGGTACTTC
NA	TRBD1	TRBV7-2	TRBJ2-3	CASSLIPTGSTDTQYF	TGTGCCAGCAGCTTAATCCCGACAGGGAGCACAGATACGCAGTATTTT
NA	NA	TRBV28	TRBJ2-4	CASSPGGRDIQYF	TGTGCCAGCAGCCCAGGGGGGAGGGACATTCAGTACTTC
few	NA	TRBV9	TRBJ1-1	CASSVTGGTEAFF	TGTGCCAGCAGCGTAACGGGAGGCACTGAAGCTTTCTTT
few	NA	TRBV6-2/TRBV6-3	TRBJ1-4	CASRTQGLPREEKLFF	TGTGCCAGCAGAACCCAGGGTCTACCGCGAGAGGAAAAACTGTTTTTT
many	TRBD1	TRBV20-1	TRBJ2-1	CSAEPTGQDNEQFF	TGCAGTGCCGAACCTACGGGACAGGACAATGAGCAGTTCTTC
few	NA	TRBV12-3/TRBV12-4	TRBJ1-1	CASSRPGGGVNTEAFF	TGTGCCAGCAGTCGACCGGGTGGGGGGGTGAACACTGAAGCTTTCTTT
many	NA	TRBV27	TRBJ2-5	CASSWGRYQETQYF	TGTGCCAGCAGTTGGGGACGTTACCAAGAGACCCAGTACTTC
NA	NA	TRBV5-1	TRBJ1-1	CASSTTGILSTEAFF	TGCGCCAGCAGCACTACAGGGATCTTGAGCACTGAAGCTTTCTTT
many	NA	TRBV20-1	TRBJ2-7	CSASPVVEQYF	TGCAGTGCTAGCCCGGTGGTAGAGCAGTACTTC
NA	NA	TRBV28	TRBJ2-7	CASKGGDSFEQYF	TGTGCCAGCAAAGGGGGGGACTCCTTCGAGCAGTACTTC
once	NA	TRBV6-6	TRBJ2-7	CASSYLKTVNYEQYF	TGTGCCAGCAGTTACTTAAAGACGGTGAACTACGAGCAGTACTTC
few	NA	TRBV9	TRBJ1-5	CASSTKTGTTVDSNQPQHF	TGTGCCAGCAGCACCAAGACCGGGACAACTGTGGATAGCAATCAGCCCCAGCATTTT
many	NA	TRBV28	TRBJ2-7	CASSGRDHEQYF	TGTGCCAGCAGTGGCAGGGACCACGAGCAGTACTTC
NA	NA	TRBV7-2	TRBJ2-7	CASSLGSGELYEQYF	TGTGCCAGCAGCTTAGGGTCAGGGGAACTCTACGAGCAGTACTTC
many	TRBD1	TRBV27	TRBJ2-7	CASGKTGGISYEQYF	TGTGCCAGCGGAAAGACAGGGGGAATCTCCTACGAGCAGTACTTC
few	NA	TRBV28	TRBJ1-2	CASSLRGTGLVGYTF	TGTGCCAGCAGTTTAAGGGGCACAGGGTTGGTTGGCTACACCTTC
few	NA	TRBV7-9	TRBJ2-1	CASRSGYNEQFF	TGTGCCAGCAGGTCCGGATACAATGAGCAGTTCTTC
many	NA	TRBV15	TRBJ2-7	CATSRVRGSNSYEQYF	TGTGCCACCAGCAGAGTTAGGGGGAGTAACTCCTACGAGCAGTACTTC